These T cell receptor beta chains were read from a single sample in a study of vaccination effects on CD4 cells after COVID-19. These TCRs are of unknown antigen specificity. The repertoire was sequenced with immunoSEQ multiplex PCR; TCRdb's copy has only in-frame clones and lacks some. This sample has 30,000 to 40,000 clones, with under 75% found just once. Sequencing was performed on CD4+ T cells from PBMCs cultured with HCoV-229E spike peptides, taken after COVID-19 vaccination. These receptors all stem from a human donor who received a COVID-19 vaccine. Each CDR3 is given without its conserved first and last residue. The D gene is left open where the match is weak.

D gene,J gene,V gene,CDR3 protein
NA,TRBJ1-4,TRBV3-1/TRBV3-2,ASSPDSNEKLF
NA,TRBJ2-3,TRBV2,ASSDPADKDTQY
NA,TRBJ2-1,TRBV27,ASSLSRGRFNEQF
NA,TRBJ1-6,TRBV14,ASSQDGGLNSPLH
NA,TRBJ1-2,TRBV7-8,ASSLYGREYGYT
TRBD1,TRBJ1-5,TRBV12-3/TRBV12-4,ASSQGADQPQH
TRBD2,TRBJ2-1,TRBV27,ASRFTSGRTEQF
NA,TRBJ1-3,TRBV11-2,ASSLNEGTSGNTIY
NA,TRBJ1-1,TRBV3-1/TRBV3-2,ASSQGTGSTEAF
NA,TRBJ1-3,TRBV18,ASSPIGDGEGGNTIY
TRBD2,TRBJ2-2,TRBV7-9,ASSIRGTSGGDNTGELF
NA,TRBJ2-3,TRBV24-1,ATESGSTDTQY
TRBD1,TRBJ2-3,TRBV27,ASSAGQGRTDTQY
TRBD1,TRBJ1-5,TRBV7-6,ASSQQGNQPQH
NA,TRBJ2-7,TRBV7-9,ASSSTVPFSYEQY
NA,TRBJ2-7,TRBV6-5,ASSRESFSSYEQY
NA,TRBJ2-2,TRBV7-9,ASSLEGPGELF
NA,TRBJ2-1,TRBV19,ASSKGFWGWRTENEQF
NA,TRBJ1-1,TRBV28,ASSPRGGESTEAF
TRBD1,TRBJ1-2,TRBV6-1,ASSEKGQWTYGYT
TRBD1,TRBJ2-7,TRBV11-2,ASSLDFTGTAR
TRBD1,TRBJ2-2,TRBV25-1,ASSELGQGVGTGELF
NA,TRBJ1-4,TRBV7-9,ASSSFHEKLF
NA,TRBJ1-1,TRBV12-3/TRBV12-4,ASKSDSNTEAF
NA,TRBJ1-1,TRBV11-2,ASSLDRAGGTEAF
TRBD1,TRBJ1-6,TRBV5-1,ASSLQGDSYNSPLH
TRBD2,TRBJ2-5,TRBV6-4,ASSATSGGQETQY
NA,TRBJ2-6,TRBV23-1,ASSQIRHISGANVLT
NA,TRBJ2-2,TRBV11-3,ASSLRDPGELF
NA,TRBJ2-5,TRBV12-3/TRBV12-4,ASSYYLFETQY
NA,TRBJ1-6,TRBV10-2,ASSESNSLYNSPLH
NA,TRBJ2-6,TRBV11-3,ASSFGGPGANVLT
NA,TRBJ1-5,TRBV6-1,ASTLTQGSNQPQH
NA,TRBJ2-2,TRBV5-8,ASSEAGGANTGELF
NA,TRBJ1-2,TRBV5-1,ASSFSTDSSSGT
TRBD2,TRBJ2-7,TRBV9,ASSVGPSGGPYEQY